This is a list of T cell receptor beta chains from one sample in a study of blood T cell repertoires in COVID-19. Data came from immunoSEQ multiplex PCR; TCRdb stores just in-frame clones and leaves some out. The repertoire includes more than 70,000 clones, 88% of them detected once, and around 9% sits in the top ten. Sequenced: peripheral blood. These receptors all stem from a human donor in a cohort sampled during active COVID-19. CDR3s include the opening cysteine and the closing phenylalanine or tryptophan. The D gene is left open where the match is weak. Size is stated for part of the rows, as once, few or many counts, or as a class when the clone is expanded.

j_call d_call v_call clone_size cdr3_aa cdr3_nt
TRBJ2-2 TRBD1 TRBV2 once CASSPDRTATGELFF TGTGCCAGCAGTCCGGACAGGACAGCCACCGGGGAGCTGTTTTTT
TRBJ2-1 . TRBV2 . CASTRGTYNEQFF TGTGCCAGCACGCGCGGCACCTACAATGAGCAGTTCTTC
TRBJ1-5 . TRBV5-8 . CASSSRHNQPQHF TGTGCCAGCAGCTCAAGACATAATCAGCCCCAGCATTTT
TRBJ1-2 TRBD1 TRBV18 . CASSQTGTYGYTF TGTGCCAGCTCGCAGACAGGGACCTATGGCTACACCTTC
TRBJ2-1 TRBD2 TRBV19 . CASSIVFGTSWEQFF TGTGCCAGTAGTATTGTTTTTGGGACTAGTTGGGAGCAGTTCTTC
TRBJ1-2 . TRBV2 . CASSVGQIGYTF TGTGCCAGCAGTGTCGGACAGATTGGCTACACCTTC
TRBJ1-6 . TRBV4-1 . CASSQDQNSPLHF TGCGCCAGCAGCCAAGATCAAAATTCACCCCTCCACTTT
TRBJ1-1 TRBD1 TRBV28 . CASSHRQGWYTEAFF TGTGCCAGCAGTCACAGACAGGGGTGGTACACTGAAGCTTTCTTT
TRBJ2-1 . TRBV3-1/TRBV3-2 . CASSQFRGVF TGTGCCAGCAGCCAATTCCGCGGGGTCTTC
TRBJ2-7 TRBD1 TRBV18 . CASSSGQGPYEQYF TGTGCCAGCTCATCCGGACAGGGCCCGTACGAGCAGTACTTC
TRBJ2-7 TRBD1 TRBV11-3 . CASSKTGQGNYEQYF TGTGCCAGCAGCAAGACGGGACAGGGAAATTACGAGCAGTACTTC
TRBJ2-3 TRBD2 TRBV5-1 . CASSLKLAGGTTDTQYF TGCGCCAGCAGCTTGAAACTAGCGGGGGGAACCACAGATACGCAGTATTTT
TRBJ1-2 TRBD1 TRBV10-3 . CAIRGGTSNYGYTF TGTGCCATAAGAGGGGGCACGTCTAACTATGGCTACACCTTC
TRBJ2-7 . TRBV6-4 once CASSALSSDKDSYEQYF TGTGCCAGCAGTGCTTTATCCTCGGACAAGGACTCCTACGAGCAGTACTTC
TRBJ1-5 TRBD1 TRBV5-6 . CASSIGGQNHQPQHF TGTGCCAGCAGCATTGGGGGACAGAACCATCAGCCCCAGCATTTT
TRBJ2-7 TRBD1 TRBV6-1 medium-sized CASSESTGENYEQYF TGTGCCAGCAGTGAGAGTACAGGGGAGAACTACGAGCAGTACTTC
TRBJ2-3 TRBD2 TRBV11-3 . CASSPGGRGIDTQYF TGTGCCAGCAGCCCAGGAGGGCGGGGGATAGATACGCAGTATTTT
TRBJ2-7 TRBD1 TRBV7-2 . CASSTRNRGPYEQYF TGTGCCAGCAGCACCAGAAACAGGGGACCCTACGAGCAGTACTTC
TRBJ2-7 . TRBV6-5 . CASSPLPSYSYEQYF TGTGCCAGCAGTCCCCTTCCCTCTTACTCCTACGAGCAGTACTTC
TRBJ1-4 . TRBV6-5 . CASSYRWTVNEKLFF TGTGCCAGCAGTTACCGGTGGACAGTAAATGAAAAACTGTTTTTT
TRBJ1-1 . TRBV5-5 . CASSLGQGRGTEAFF TGTGCCAGCAGCTTGGGCCAGGGGAGGGGCACTGAAGCTTTCTTT
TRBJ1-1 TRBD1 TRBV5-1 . CASSSGQENTEAFF TGCGCCAGCAGCTCCGGACAGGAGAACACTGAAGCTTTCTTT
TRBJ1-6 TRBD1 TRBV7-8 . CASSRLYDRENSPLHF TGTGCCAGCAGCCGACTTTATGACAGGGAAAATTCACCCCTCCACTTT
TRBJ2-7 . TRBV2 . CASSYDSSYEQYF TGTGCCAGCAGCTACGACAGTTCCTACGAGCAGTACTTC